In this sample, the clone carrying this T cell receptor (beta chain) turned up a few times. Its antigen is unidentified. Assay used: immunoSEQ multiplex PCR; TCRdb lists only in-frame clones, some missing. The sample includes around 100,000 clones, around 93% of them seen just once. This sample stems from a study of siplizumab effects on memory and regulatory T cells. General observations from the study: No more than a minor fraction of alloreactive clones could be traced back to unstimulated subsets.

Sequenced material: non-Treg CD4+ T cells sorted from blood. This receptor was identified in a human donor in good health.

CDR3 amino acids: CSAEVGGGHYEQYF. The CDR3 bases are TGCAGCGCCGAGGTTGGTGGGGGGCATTACGAGCAGTACTTC. The chain joins TRBV29-1 to TRBJ2-7; TRBD1 or TRBD2 may be the D gene (6 bases each). The CDR3 contains 14 residues. With 7 bases removed from V and 4 bases from J, the gap between germline ends came to 20 bases. Germline values: CDR1 SQVTM, CDR2 ANQGSEA.